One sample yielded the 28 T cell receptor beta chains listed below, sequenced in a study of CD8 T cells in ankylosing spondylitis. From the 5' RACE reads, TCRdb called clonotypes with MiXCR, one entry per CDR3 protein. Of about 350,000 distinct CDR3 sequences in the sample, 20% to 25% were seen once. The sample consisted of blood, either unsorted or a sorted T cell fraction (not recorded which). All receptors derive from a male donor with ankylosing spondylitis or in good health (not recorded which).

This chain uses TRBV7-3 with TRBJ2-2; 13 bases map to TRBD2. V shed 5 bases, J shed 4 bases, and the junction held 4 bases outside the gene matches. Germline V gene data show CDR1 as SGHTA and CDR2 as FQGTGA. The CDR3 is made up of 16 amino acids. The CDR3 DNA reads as TGTGCCAGCAGCCCCTGGACTAGCGGGAGCACCGGGGAGCTGTTTTTT. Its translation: CASSPWTSGSTGELFF.

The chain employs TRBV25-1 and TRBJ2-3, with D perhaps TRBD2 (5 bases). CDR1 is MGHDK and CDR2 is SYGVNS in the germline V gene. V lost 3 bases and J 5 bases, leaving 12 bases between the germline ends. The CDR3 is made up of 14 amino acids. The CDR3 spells CASSDWGVEDTQYF. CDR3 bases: TGTGCCAGCAGTGATTGGGGAGTAGAAGATACGCAGTATTTT.

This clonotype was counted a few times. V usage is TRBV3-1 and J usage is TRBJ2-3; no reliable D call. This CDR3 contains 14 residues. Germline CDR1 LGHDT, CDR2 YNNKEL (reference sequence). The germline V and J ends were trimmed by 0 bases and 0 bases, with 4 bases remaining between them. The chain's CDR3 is CASSQDTSTDTQYF. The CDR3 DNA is TGTGCCAGCAGCCAAGATACAAGCACAGATACGCAGTATTTT.

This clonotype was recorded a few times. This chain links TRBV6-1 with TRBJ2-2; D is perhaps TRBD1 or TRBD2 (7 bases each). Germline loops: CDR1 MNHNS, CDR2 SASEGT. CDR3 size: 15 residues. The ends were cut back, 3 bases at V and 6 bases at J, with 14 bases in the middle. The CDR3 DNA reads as TGTGCCAGCAGTGAGACCAGGGGGGGGGCCGGGGAGCTGTTTTTT. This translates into CASSETRGGAGELFF.

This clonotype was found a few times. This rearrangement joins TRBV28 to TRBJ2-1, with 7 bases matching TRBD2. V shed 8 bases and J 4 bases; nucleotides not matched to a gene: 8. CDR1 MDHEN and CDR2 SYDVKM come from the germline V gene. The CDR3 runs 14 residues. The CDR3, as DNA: TGTGCCAGCGCATCCCTAGCGGAATACAATGAGCAGTTCTTC. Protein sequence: CASASLAEYNEQFF.

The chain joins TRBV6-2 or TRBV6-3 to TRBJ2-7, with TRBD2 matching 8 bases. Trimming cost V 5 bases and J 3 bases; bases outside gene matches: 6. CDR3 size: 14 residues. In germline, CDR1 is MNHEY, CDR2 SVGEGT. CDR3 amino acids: CASSGVAGYYEQYF. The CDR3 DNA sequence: TGTGCCAGCAGTGGGGTAGCGGGATACTACGAGCAGTACTTC.

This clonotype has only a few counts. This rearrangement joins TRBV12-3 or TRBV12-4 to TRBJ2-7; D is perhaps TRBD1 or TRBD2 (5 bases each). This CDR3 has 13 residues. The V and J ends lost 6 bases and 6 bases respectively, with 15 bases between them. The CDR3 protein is CASRGPNKLEQYF. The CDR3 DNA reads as TGTGCCAGCAGGGGACCTAACAAACTCGAGCAGTACTTC.

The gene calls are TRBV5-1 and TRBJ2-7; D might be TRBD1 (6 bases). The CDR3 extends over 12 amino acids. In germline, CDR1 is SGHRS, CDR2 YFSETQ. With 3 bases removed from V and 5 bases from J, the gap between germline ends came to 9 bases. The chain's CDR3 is CASSWGQNEQYF. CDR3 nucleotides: TGCGCCAGCAGCTGGGGACAAAACGAGCAGTACTTC.

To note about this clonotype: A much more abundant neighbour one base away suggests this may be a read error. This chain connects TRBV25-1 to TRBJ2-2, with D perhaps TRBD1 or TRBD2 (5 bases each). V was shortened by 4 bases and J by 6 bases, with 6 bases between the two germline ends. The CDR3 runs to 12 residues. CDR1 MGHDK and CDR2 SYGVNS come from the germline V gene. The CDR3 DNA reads TGTGCCAGCAGTGCGGGGCCCGGGGAGCTGTTTTTT. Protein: CASSAGPGELFF. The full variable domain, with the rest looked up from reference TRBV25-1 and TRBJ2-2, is EADIYQTPRYLVIGTGKKITLECSQTMGHDKMYWYQQDPGMELHLIHYSYGVNSTEKGDLSSESTVSRIRTEHFPLTLESARPSHTSQYLCASSAGPGELFFGEGSRLTVL.

CDR3 amino acids: CASSRLGGRGVNTEAFF. In DNA form, the CDR3 reads TGTGCCAGCAGCCGGCTAGGGGGCCGAGGTGTGAACACTGAAGCTTTCTTT. The chain carries TRBV13 and TRBJ1-1, with 7 bases identical to TRBD1. The germline gives CDR1 PRHDT, CDR2 FYEKMQ (reference sequence). CDR3 size: 17 residues. V gave up 5 bases and J gave up 0 bases; unmatched junction bases: 12. Looking up the rest from reference TRBV13 and TRBJ1-1 gives the full variable domain: AAGVIQSPRHLIKEKRETATLKCYPIPRHDTVYWYQQGPGQDPQFLISFYEKMQSDKGSIPDRFSAQQFSDYHSELNMSSLELGDSALYFCASSRLGGRGVNTEAFFGQGTRLTVV.

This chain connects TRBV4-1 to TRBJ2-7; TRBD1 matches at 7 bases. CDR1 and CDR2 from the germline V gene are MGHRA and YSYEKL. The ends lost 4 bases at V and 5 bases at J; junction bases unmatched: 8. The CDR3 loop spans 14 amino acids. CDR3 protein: CASSPLLDRDEQYF. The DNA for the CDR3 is TGCGCCAGCAGCCCCCTACTTGACAGGGACGAGCAGTACTTC.

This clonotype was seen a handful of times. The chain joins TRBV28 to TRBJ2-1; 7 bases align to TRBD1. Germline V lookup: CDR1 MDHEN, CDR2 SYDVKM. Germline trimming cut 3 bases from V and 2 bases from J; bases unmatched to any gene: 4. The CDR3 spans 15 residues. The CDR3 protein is CASSFRDSPYNEQFF. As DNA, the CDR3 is TGTGCCAGCAGTTTCCGGGACAGCCCCTACAATGAGCAGTTCTTC.

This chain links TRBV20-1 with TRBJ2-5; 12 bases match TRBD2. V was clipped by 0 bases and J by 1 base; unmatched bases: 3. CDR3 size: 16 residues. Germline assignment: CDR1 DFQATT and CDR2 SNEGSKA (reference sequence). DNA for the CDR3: TGCAGTGCTAGAGATAGACTAGCGGGGGCCCAAGAGACCCAGTACTTC. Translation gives CSARDRLAGAQETQYF.

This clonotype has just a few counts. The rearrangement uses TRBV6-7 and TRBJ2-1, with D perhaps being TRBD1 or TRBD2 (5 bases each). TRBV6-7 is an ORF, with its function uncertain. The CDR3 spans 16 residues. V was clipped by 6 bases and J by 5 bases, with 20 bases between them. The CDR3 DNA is TGTGCCAGCAGCATATACCGGGACGTCGGAAACAATGAGCAGTTCTTC. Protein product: CASSIYRDVGNNEQFF.

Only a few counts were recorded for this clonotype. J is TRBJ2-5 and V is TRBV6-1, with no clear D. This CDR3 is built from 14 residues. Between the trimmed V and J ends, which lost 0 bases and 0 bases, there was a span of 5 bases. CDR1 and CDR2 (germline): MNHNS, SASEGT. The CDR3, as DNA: TGTGCCAGCAGTGAAGCCAGGAACCAAGAGACCCAGTACTTC. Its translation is CASSEARNQETQYF.

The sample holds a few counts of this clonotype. Here the CDR3 DNA reads TGTGCCAGCAGCGTAGGCACGCAGTCCTACGAGCAGTACTTC. Encoded protein: CASSVGTQSYEQYF. V gene TRBV9 combines with J gene TRBJ2-7; no clear D. Trimming stripped 0 bases from V and 1 base from J, with 8 bases between. The CDR3 runs 14 residues. Germline V gives CDR1 SGDLS, CDR2 YYNGEE.

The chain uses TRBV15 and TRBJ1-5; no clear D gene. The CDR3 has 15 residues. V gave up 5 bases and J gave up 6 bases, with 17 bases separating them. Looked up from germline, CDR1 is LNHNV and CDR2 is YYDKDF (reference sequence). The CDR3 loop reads CATSGTQTWGQPQHF. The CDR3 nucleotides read TGTGCCACCAGCGGAACACAGACCTGGGGTCAGCCCCAGCATTTT.

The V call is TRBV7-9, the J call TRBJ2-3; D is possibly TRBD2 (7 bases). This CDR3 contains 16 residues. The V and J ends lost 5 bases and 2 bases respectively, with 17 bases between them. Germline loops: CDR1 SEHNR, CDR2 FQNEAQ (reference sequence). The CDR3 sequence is CASSPRGGGVTDTQYF. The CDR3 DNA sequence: TGTGCCAGCAGCCCCCGCGGAGGGGGGGTCACAGATACGCAGTATTTT.

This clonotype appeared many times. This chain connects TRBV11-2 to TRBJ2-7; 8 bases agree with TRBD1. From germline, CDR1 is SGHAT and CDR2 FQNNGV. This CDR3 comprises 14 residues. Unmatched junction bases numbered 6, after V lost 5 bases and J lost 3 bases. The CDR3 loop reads CASSPGQGGYEQYF. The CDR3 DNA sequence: TGTGCCAGCAGCCCCGGACAGGGCGGCTACGAGCAGTACTTC.

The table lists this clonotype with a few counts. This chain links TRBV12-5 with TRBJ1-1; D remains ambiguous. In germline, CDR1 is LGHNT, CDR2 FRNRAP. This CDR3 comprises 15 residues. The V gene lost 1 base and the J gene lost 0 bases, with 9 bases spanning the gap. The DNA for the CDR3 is TGTGCTAGTGGTTTGGAAGACGTCATGAACACTGAAGCTTTCTTT. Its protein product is CASGLEDVMNTEAFF. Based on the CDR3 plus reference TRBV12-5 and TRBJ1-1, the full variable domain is DARVTQTPRHKVTEMGQEVTMRCQPILGHNTVFWYRQTMMQGLELLAYFRNRAPLDDSGMPKDRFSAEMPDATLATLKIQPSEPRDSAVYFCASGLEDVMNTEAFFGQGTRLTVV.

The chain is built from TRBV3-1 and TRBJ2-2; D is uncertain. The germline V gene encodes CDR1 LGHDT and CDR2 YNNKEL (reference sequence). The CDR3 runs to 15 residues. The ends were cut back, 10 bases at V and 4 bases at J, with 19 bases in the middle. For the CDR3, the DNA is TGTGCCAACACGCCCGGGTGTAGAGTCACCGGGGAGCTGTTTTTT. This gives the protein CANTPGCRVTGELFF.

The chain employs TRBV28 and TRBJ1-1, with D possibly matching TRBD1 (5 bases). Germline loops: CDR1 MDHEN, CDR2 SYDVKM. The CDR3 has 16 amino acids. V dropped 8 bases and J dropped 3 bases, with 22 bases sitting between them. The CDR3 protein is CASYFFLPGTDTEAFF. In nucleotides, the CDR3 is TGTGCCAGCTATTTTTTCCTACCTGGGACCGACACTGAAGCTTTCTTT.

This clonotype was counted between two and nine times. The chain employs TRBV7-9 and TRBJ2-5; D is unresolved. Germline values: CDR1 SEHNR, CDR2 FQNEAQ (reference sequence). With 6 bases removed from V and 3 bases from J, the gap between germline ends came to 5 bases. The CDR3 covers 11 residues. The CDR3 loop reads CASSAEETQYF. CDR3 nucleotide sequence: TGTGCCAGCAGTGCGGAAGAGACCCAGTACTTC.

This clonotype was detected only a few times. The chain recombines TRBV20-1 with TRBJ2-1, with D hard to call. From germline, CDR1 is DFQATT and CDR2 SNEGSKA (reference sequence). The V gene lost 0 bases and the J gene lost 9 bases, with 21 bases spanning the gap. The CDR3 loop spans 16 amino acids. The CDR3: CSARDPENNKDVEQFF. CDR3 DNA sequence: TGCAGTGCTAGAGATCCCGAAAACAACAAGGACGTTGAGCAGTTCTTC.

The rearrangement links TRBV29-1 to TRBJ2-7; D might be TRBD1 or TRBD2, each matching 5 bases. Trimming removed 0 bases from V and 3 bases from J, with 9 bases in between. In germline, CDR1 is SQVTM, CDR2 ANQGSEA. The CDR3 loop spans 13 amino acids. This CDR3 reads CSVEDERGYEQYF. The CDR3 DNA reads TGCAGCGTTGAAGATGAGAGGGGCTACGAGCAGTACTTC.

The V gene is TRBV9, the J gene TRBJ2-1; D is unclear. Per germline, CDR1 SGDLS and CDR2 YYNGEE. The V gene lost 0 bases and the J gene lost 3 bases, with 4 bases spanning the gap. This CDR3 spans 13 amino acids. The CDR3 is CASSVAYYNEQFF. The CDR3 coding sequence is TGTGCCAGCAGCGTAGCCTACTACAATGAGCAGTTCTTC.

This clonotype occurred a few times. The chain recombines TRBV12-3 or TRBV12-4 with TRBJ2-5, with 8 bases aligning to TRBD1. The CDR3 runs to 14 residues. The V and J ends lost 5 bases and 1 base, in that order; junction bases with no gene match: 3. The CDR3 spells CASSATGGQETQYF. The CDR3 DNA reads TGTGCCAGCAGTGCCACAGGGGGCCAAGAGACCCAGTACTTC.

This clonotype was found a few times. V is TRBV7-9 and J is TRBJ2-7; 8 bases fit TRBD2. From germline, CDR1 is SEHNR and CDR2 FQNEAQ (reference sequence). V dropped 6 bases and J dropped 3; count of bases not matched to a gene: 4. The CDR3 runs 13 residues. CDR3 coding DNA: TGTGCCAGCAGAAAGCGGGGGAGCTACGAGCAGTACTTC. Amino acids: CASRKRGSYEQYF.